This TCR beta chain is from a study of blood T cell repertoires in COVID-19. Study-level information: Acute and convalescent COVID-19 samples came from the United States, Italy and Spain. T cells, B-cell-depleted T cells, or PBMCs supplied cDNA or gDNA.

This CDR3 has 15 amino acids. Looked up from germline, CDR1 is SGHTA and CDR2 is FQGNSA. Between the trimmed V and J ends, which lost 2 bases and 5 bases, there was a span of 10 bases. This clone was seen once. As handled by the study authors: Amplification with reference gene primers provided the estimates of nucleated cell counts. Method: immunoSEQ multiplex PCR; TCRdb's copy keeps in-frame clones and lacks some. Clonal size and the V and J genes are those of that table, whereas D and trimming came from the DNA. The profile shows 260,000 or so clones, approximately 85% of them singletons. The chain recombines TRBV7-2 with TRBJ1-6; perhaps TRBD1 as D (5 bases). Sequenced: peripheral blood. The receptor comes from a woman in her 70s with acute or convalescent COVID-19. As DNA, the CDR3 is TGTGCCAGCAGCTTAAACGGGGGAGATAATTCACCCCTCCACTTT. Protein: CASSLNGGDNSPLHF.